These 27 T cell receptor beta chains originate from one sample sequenced in a study of control samples from healthy donors and cancer patients. The data were produced by immunoSEQ multiplex PCR, yet TCRdb's version contains in-frame clones alone and is incomplete. The sample includes 90,000 to 140,000 clones, about 83% of them seen just once. The sample consisted of blood. These receptors came from a woman aged 50 to 65 in good health.

This rearrangement joins TRBV18 to TRBJ2-7; D gene uncertain. The ends were cut back, 2 bases at V and 3 bases at J, with 8 bases in the middle. The CDR3 spans 13 residues. In germline, CDR1 is KGHSH, CDR2 LQKENI. The DNA of the CDR3 is TGTGCCAGCTCACCAAAGGTCGACTACGAGCAGTACTTC. Translation gives CASSPKVDYEQYF.

The chain couples TRBV4-3 to TRBJ2-1; 10 positions agree with TRBD2. V dropped 0 bases and J dropped 3; count of bases not matched to a gene: 2. Looked up from germline, CDR1 is LGHNA and CDR2 is YSLEER. CDR3 length equals 16 residues. CDR3 DNA: TGCGCCAGCAGCCAAGACGGACTAGCGGACTACAATGAGCAGTTCTTC. The encoded protein is CASSQDGLADYNEQFF.

The V call is TRBV6-5, the J call TRBJ2-5; maybe TRBD1 (6 bases). In germline, CDR1 is MNHEY, CDR2 SVGAGI. CDR3 size: 15 residues. Trimming removed 5 bases from V and 1 base from J, with 14 bases in between. CDR3 sequence reads: CASSNPTGAQETQYF. The DNA of the CDR3 is TGTGCCAGCAGTAACCCGACAGGCGCCCAAGAGACCCAGTACTTC.

V and J are TRBV5-1 and TRBJ2-3, with D possibly called TRBD1 or TRBD2 (5 bases each). Trimming took off 0 bases at V and 2 bases at J, with 13 bases between the two ends. This CDR3 has 16 amino acids. Germline loops: CDR1 SGHRS, CDR2 YFSETQ. The CDR3 DNA is TGCGCCAGCAGCTTGGACGGGACCACTACCACAGATACGCAGTATTTT. Its translation is CASSLDGTTTTDTQYF. The full variable domain, with the rest looked up from reference TRBV5-1 and TRBJ2-3, is KAGVTQTPRYLIKTRGQQVTLSCSPISGHRSVSWYQQTPGQGLQFLFEYFSETQRNKGNFPGRFSGRQFSNSRSEMNVSTLELGDSALYLCASSLDGTTTTDTQYFGPGTRLTVL.

V usage is TRBV5-1 and J usage is TRBJ2-1; 9 bases agree with TRBD2. CDR3 length: 15 amino acids. J gave up 8 bases and V 0 bases, and 6 bases lay outside the gene matches. Germline V gene data show CDR1 as SGHRS and CDR2 as YFSETQ. CDR3 region: CASSLGSGSGDEQFF. The CDR3 DNA reads as TGCGCCAGCAGCTTGGGTAGCGGGAGTGGGGATGAGCAGTTCTTC.

The chain links TRBV2 to TRBJ1-2; D call uncertain. This CDR3 is 12 amino acids long. Trimming took 6 bases from V and 8 from J, leaving 13 bases between them. The germline V gene encodes CDR1 SNHLY and CDR2 FYNNEI. The CDR3 sequence is CASSEEIRGYTF. The CDR3 region has the DNA TGTGCCAGCAGCGAGGAGATAAGGGGCTACACCTTC.

This clone was counted once. J is TRBJ1-1 and V is TRBV9, with D possibly TRBD1 on 5 matching bases. The CDR3 runs to 15 residues. Germline assignment: CDR1 SGDLS and CDR2 YYNGEE. Trimming shortened V by 0 bases and J by 5 bases, and 14 bases separated the two germline ends. The CDR3 DNA sequence: TGTGCCAGCAGCGTAGACGAGGGGAGGTTAACTGAAGCTTTCTTT. Translation gives CASSVDEGRLTEAFF.

The chain links TRBV5-4 to TRBJ2-2, with D possibly being TRBD1 (5 bases). The V and J ends lost 3 bases and 1 base respectively, with 16 bases between them. Germline values: CDR1 SGHNT, CDR2 YYREEE (reference sequence). This CDR3 spans 17 amino acids. CDR3 nucleotides: TGTGCCAGCAGCTGGAAATCGGACAAGATGAACACCGGGGAGCTGTTTTTT. Amino acids: CASSWKSDKMNTGELFF.

The chain combines TRBV6-2 or TRBV6-3 with TRBJ2-1, with D possibly TRBD2 on 6 matching bases. Trimming stripped 5 bases from V and 6 bases from J, with 11 bases between. The CDR3 extends over 13 amino acids. The germline V gene encodes CDR1 MNHEY and CDR2 SVGEGT. CDR3 protein: CASSTGLFNEQFF. The CDR3 nucleotides are TGTGCCAGCAGTACGGGACTTTTCAATGAGCAGTTCTTC.

The CDR3: CASSQVPQGATGELFF. The CDR3 nucleotides are TGTGCCAGCAGCCAAGTTCCCCAGGGGGCAACCGGGGAGCTGTTTTTT. The chain has TRBV3-1 (or the pseudogene TRBV3-2) and TRBJ2-2; 8 bases align to TRBD1. V shed 1 base, J shed 5 bases, and the junction held 6 bases outside the gene matches. Germline CDR1 LGHDT, CDR2 YNNKEL (reference sequence). The CDR3 runs to 16 residues.

The rearrangement joins TRBV7-9 to TRBJ1-2; maybe TRBD1 (6 bases). The CDR3 has 15 residues. The germline CDR1 and CDR2 sequences are SEHNR and FQNEAQ (reference sequence). V lost 8 bases and J 0 bases, leaving 16 bases between the germline ends. The DNA for the CDR3 is TGTGCCAGCGCCCCCGAGGGGGTTTCTAACTATGGCTACACCTTC. It specifies CASAPEGVSNYGYTF.

V and J are TRBV11-3 and TRBJ1-1; 7 positions match TRBD1. The CDR3 sequence is 15 residues long. In germline, CDR1 is SGHNT, CDR2 YENEEA. The J segment lost 3 bases and the V segment lost 5 bases, leaving 9 bases of the junction unmatched. CDR3 in amino acids: CASSQRQGQDTEAFF. The DNA of the CDR3 is TGTGCCAGCAGCCAACGACAGGGCCAGGACACTGAAGCTTTCTTT.

The CDR3 is CASSQLGLDYGYTF. CDR3 DNA sequence: TGCGCCAGCAGCCAACTTGGACTTGACTATGGCTACACCTTC. This rearrangement joins TRBV4-3 to TRBJ1-2; D is uncertain. The V and J ends lost 2 bases and 3 bases respectively, with 10 bases between them. The CDR3 length is 14 residues. CDR1 is LGHNA, CDR2 YSLEER, per germline.

The V and J genes are TRBV19 and TRBJ2-3, with 7 bases that match TRBD1. Germline V gives CDR1 LNHDA, CDR2 SQIVND (reference sequence). V was clipped by 4 bases and J by 2 bases; unmatched bases: 6. There are 15 residues in the CDR3. CDR3 amino acids: CASSNWDRTTDTQYF. The CDR3, as DNA: TGTGCCAGTAGTAACTGGGACAGAACCACAGATACGCAGTATTTT.

In this sample, this clone turned up a few times. The rearrangement links TRBV12-3 or TRBV12-4 to TRBJ1-4, with D uncertain. Deletions cut 1 base from V and 8 bases from J, with 8 bases between. This CDR3 has 13 residues. The CDR3 region has the DNA TGTGCCAGCAGTTTAGACCAGGCCGAAAAACTGTTTTTT. Translation gives CASSLDQAEKLFF.

The chain recombines TRBV11-2 with TRBJ2-1; 9 nucleotides agree with TRBD1. This CDR3 comprises 14 residues. Trimming cost V 5 bases and J 7 bases; bases outside gene matches: 6. Germline-derived CDR1 and CDR2 are SGHAT and FQNNGV. CDR3 nucleotides: TGTGCCAGCAGCCGGGACAGGGATTTGAATGAGCAGTTCTTC. Its translation is CASSRDRDLNEQFF.

The chain links TRBV6-1 to TRBJ1-1; D remains unclear. In germline, CDR1 is MNHNS, CDR2 SASEGT. The CDR3 contains 14 residues. Trimming shortened V by 2 bases and J by 4 bases, and 11 bases separated the two germline ends. CDR3 loop: CASSEPGLFTEAFF. The CDR3 DNA is TGTGCCAGCAGTGAACCAGGTCTTTTCACTGAAGCTTTCTTT.

The chain carries TRBV13 and TRBJ2-1, with TRBD1 as a possible D gene (5 bases). The V end was cut by 0 bases, the J end by 7 bases, with 10 bases between. The CDR3 covers 14 residues. CDR1 PRHDT and CDR2 FYEKMQ come from the germline V gene (reference sequence). CDR3 DNA: TGTGCCAGCAGCTTAGGGGGGCGCATAAATGAGCAGTTCTTC. Protein sequence: CASSLGGRINEQFF. The full variable domain, in which reference TRBV13 and TRBJ2-1 provide the parts outside the CDR3, is AAGVIQSPRHLIKEKRETATLKCYPIPRHDTVYWYQQGPGQDPQFLISFYEKMQSDKGSIPDRFSAQQFSDYHSELNMSSLELGDSALYFCASSLGGRINEQFFGPGTRLTVL.

The rearrangement links TRBV4-1 to TRBJ1-1, with TRBD1 matching 7 bases. The ends lost 4 bases at V and 1 base at J; junction bases unmatched: 9. The CDR3 runs 16 residues. From germline, CDR1 is MGHRA and CDR2 YSYEKL. The CDR3 DNA is TGCGCCAGCAGCCCCCCCGGACAGGCCGGGAACACTGAAGCTTTCTTT. It specifies CASSPPGQAGNTEAFF.

The chain carries TRBV19 and TRBJ2-7; 12 bases line up with TRBD1. The V gene's germline CDR1 is LNHDA and CDR2 SQIVND (reference sequence). The junction had 8 bases not matched to a gene; V was cut back by 3 bases and J by 5 bases. The CDR3 spans 16 residues. CDR3 DNA sequence: TGTGCCAGTAGTATTTTTATGGGACAGGGGGCCGACGAGCAGTACTTC. It translates to CASSIFMGQGADEQYF.

In this sample, this clone turned up once. The chain has TRBV4-3 and TRBJ2-1; 9 bases agree with TRBD2. The germline CDR1 and CDR2 sequences are LGHNA and YSLEER. V was clipped by 2 bases and J by 4 bases; unmatched bases: 3. CDR3 length: 15 residues. CDR3 coding DNA: TGCGCCAGCAGCCAATTTGCGGGGGGGTACAATGAGCAGTTCTTC. Translating gives CASSQFAGGYNEQFF.

The V and J genes are TRBV3-1 (or the pseudogene TRBV3-2) and TRBJ2-7; D possibly corresponds to TRBD2 (5 bases). V lost 1 base and J 1 base, leaving 8 bases between the germline ends. The germline CDR1 and CDR2 sequences are LGHDT and YNNKEL (reference sequence). The CDR3 covers 14 residues. The CDR3 is CASSQGRGSYEQYF. The CDR3 DNA sequence: TGTGCCAGCAGCCAAGGACGGGGTTCCTACGAGCAGTACTTC.

J is TRBJ1-2 and V is TRBV5-4; TRBD1 aligns across 7 bases. Germline-derived CDR1 and CDR2 are SGHNT and YYREEE (reference sequence). Trimming removed 1 base from V and 6 bases from J; junction bases left unmatched: 3. This CDR3 is built from 13 residues. The CDR3 is CASSLKGTDGYTF. CDR3 nucleotide sequence: TGTGCCAGCAGCTTGAAGGGGACAGATGGCTACACCTTC. The whole variable domain, remainder taken from reference TRBV5-4 and TRBJ1-2, is ETGVTQSPTHLIKTRGQQVTLRCSSQSGHNTVSWYQQALGQGPQFIFQYYREEENGRGNFPPRFSGLQFPNYSSELNVNALELDDSALYLCASSLKGTDGYTFGSGTRLTVV.

This chain connects TRBV14 to TRBJ1-1; D unclear. The CDR3 covers 18 residues. The ends were cut back, 2 bases at V and 0 bases at J, with 19 bases in the middle. CDR1 SGHDN and CDR2 FVKESK come from the germline V gene. The CDR3 region has the DNA TGTGCCAGCAGCCAAAGAAGGGTCCGGGCTTCCATGAACACTGAAGCTTTCTTT. It is translated as CASSQRRVRASMNTEAFF.

The V gene is TRBV5-1, the J gene TRBJ2-2; TRBD1 is a possible D gene (5 bases). Trimming cost V 1 base and J 1 base, with 14 bases left between them. The germline V gene encodes CDR1 SGHRS and CDR2 YFSETQ. The CDR3 spans 17 residues. CDR3 nucleotides: TGCGCCAGCAGCTTGATGGGGCAAACTGGGAACACCGGGGAGCTGTTTTTT. It specifies CASSLMGQTGNTGELFF.

The chain combines TRBV7-9 with TRBJ2-2; D not certain. Trimming removed 1 base from V and 7 bases from J, with 7 bases in between. Germline V gene data show CDR1 as SEHNR and CDR2 as FQNEAQ (reference sequence). The CDR3 totals 13 residues. The CDR3 coding sequence is TGTGCCAGCAGCTTAGGTTTCCTCGGGGAGCTGTTTTTT. Translated: CASSLGFLGELFF.

The chain uses TRBV7-6 and TRBJ1-1; D ambiguous. The V and J ends lost 2 bases and 7 bases respectively, with 11 bases between them. Germline V lookup: CDR1 SGHVS, CDR2 FNYEAQ. CDR3 length: 13 residues. This CDR3 is CASSLTSGSEAFF. The CDR3 DNA follows: TGTGCCAGCAGCTTAACTTCTGGTAGTGAAGCTTTCTTT.